A selection of T cell receptor beta chains follows, all from one sample in a study of T cells in Graves' hyperthyroidism and ophthalmopathy. TCRdb passed the multiplex PCR reads through MiXCR, listing each CDR3 protein once. The sample shows roughly 500,000 distinct CDR3 sequences, about 14% of them seen only once. The sample taken for sequencing was blood. The receptors were sampled from a woman under 40 with Graves' hyperthyroidism that later progressed to Graves' ophthalmopathy. CDR3s include the opening cysteine and the closing phenylalanine or tryptophan. Each record gives: J gene, V gene, clone size, D gene, CDR3 DNA, CDR3 protein. The D gene is left open where the match is weak. Clone size appears in some rows only: once, few, many, or a class for an expanded clone.

TRBJ2-2 | TRBV11-3 | many | TRBD2 | TGTGCCAGCAGCCCACCGGGACTAGCGGGACACACCGGGGAGCTGTTTTTT | CASSPPGLAGHTGELFF
TRBJ2-7 | TRBV10-2 | many | TRBD2 | TGCGCCAGTATGACTAGCGGGAACTCCTACGAGCAGTACTTC | CASMTSGNSYEQYF
TRBJ2-7 | TRBV10-3 | NA | TRBD1 | TGTGCCATCAGTGAAGCCGGGACAGGGGAGGGCGAGCAGTACTTC | CAISEAGTGEGEQYF
TRBJ2-1 | TRBV4-1 | NA | NA | TGCGCCAGCAGCCAAGCCAATACGGAGCAGTTCTTC | CASSQANTEQFF
TRBJ2-7 | TRBV28 | NA | NA | TGTGCCAGCAGCTTCCGGGGGCCGGGGGAGCAGTACTTC | CASSFRGPGEQYF
TRBJ1-6 | TRBV9 | many | NA | TGTGCCAGCAGCGTAGTTCCAGCTGGAGGAGCATCACCCCTCCACTTT | CASSVVPAGGASPLHF
TRBJ1-1 | TRBV12-3/TRBV12-4 | many | NA | TGTGCCAGTTATAAGGGACTGCAGAACACTGAAGCTTTCTTT | CASYKGLQNTEAFF
TRBJ1-3 | TRBV28 | many | TRBD1 | TGTGCCAGCAGACACAACCGGGACAGGGCTTCTGGAAACACCATATATTTT | CASRHNRDRASGNTIYF
TRBJ2-1 | TRBV27 | NA | TRBD1 | TGTGCCAGCAGTCTCACCGGGACAGGGAGCTACAATGAGCAGTTCTTC | CASSLTGTGSYNEQFF
TRBJ2-7 | TRBV7-9 | many | NA | TGTGCCAGCAGTTCCTCGGACTCAGATGCCGAGCAGTACTTC | CASSSSDSDAEQYF
TRBJ2-1 | TRBV2 | many | NA | TGTGCCAGCAGTGTCCTCCCACTTAACAATGAGCAGTTCTTC | CASSVLPLNNEQFF
TRBJ2-3 | TRBV7-6 | few | NA | TGTGCCAGCAGCTCGATGACAGATACGCAGTATTTT | CASSSMTDTQYF
TRBJ1-2 | TRBV12-3/TRBV12-4 | NA | NA | TGTGCCAGCAGTTTAGGACAGCCCTATAACTATGGCTACACCTTC | CASSLGQPYNYGYTF
TRBJ2-2 | TRBV7-2 | few | TRBD1 | TGTGCCAGCAGTTTACAGGGGGTCCTCGCCGGGGAGCTGTTTTTT | CASSLQGVLAGELFF
TRBJ2-1 | TRBV30 | NA | NA | TGTGCCTGGAGTCCCTATAGGATGGCGGAGTGGGCGTACAATGAGCAGTTCTTC | CAWSPYRMAEWAYNEQFF
TRBJ2-1 | TRBV15 | few | NA | TGTGCCACCAGCAGCGGGGACCATCACAATGAGCAGTTCTTC | CATSSGDHHNEQFF
TRBJ2-2 | TRBV30 | many | TRBD2 | TGTGCCTGGAGTGCAGCGCTAGCGGACACCGGGGAGCTGTTTTTT | CAWSAALADTGELFF
TRBJ1-4 | TRBV6-5 | many | NA | TGTGCCAGCAGTTCTCACCGAGCTAATGAAAAACTGTTTTTT | CASSSHRANEKLFF
TRBJ1-3 | TRBV6-2/TRBV6-3 | many | NA | TGTGCCAGCAGTTACACAGGATCCAACACCATATATTTT | CASSYTGSNTIYF
TRBJ1-1 | TRBV7-9 | many | NA | TGTGCCAGCAGCCCAGAACTTGACACTGAAGCTTTCTTT | CASSPELDTEAFF
TRBJ2-1 | TRBV7-2 | many | NA | TGTGCCAGCAGCTTGTCTTGGGCCAGGGAGCAGTTCTTC | CASSLSWAREQFF
TRBJ2-7 | TRBV4-2 | many | TRBD1 | TGTGCCAGCAGCCAAGGTTCCGGGACAGGGAGTATCGAGCAGTACTTC | CASSQGSGTGSIEQYF
TRBJ1-1 | TRBV7-2 | many | NA | TGTGCCAGCAGCGCAGGGTTGACTGAAGCTTTCTTT | CASSAGLTEAFF
TRBJ2-4 | TRBV5-1 | many | TRBD1 | TGCGCCAGCAGCTTGGGGGACAGCCAAAACATTCAGTACTTC | CASSLGDSQNIQYF
TRBJ2-1 | TRBV11-2 | many | NA | TGTGCCAGCAGCTTAGAGGTATGGTCCGTACGGAATGAGCAGTTCTTC | CASSLEVWSVRNEQFF
TRBJ2-7 | TRBV20-1 | many | NA | TGCAGTGCTAGAGATCGGGCGGGATTGTACGAGCAGTACTTC | CSARDRAGLYEQYF
TRBJ2-7 | TRBV28 | NA | NA | TGTGCCAGCAGGTTGAGCGTTCTTGGACGGAGCTACGAGCAGTACTTC | CASRLSVLGRSYEQYF
TRBJ1-4 | TRBV20-1 | few | TRBD1 | TGCAGTGCTGAACCGGGACAGGGGCCTCGCATGTTTTTT | CSAEPGQGPRMFF
TRBJ2-7 | TRBV7-2 | many | NA | TGTGCCAGCAGCGGAGGGATTTACGAGCAGTACTTC | CASSGGIYEQYF
TRBJ2-7 | TRBV11-2 | many | NA | TGTGCCAGCAGCTCGTCCCGGGGCTACGAGCAGTACTTC | CASSSSRGYEQYF
TRBJ1-2 | TRBV30 | NA | NA | TGTGCCTGGGGCTCGCATGGCTACACCTTC | CAWGSHGYTF
TRBJ2-1 | TRBV6-8 | many | TRBD2 | TGTGCCAGCAGTTACTGGCTAGCGGGTGGTTGGGTTTACGGTGAGCAGTTCTTC | CASSYWLAGGWVYGEQFF
TRBJ1-1 | TRBV24-1 | many | NA | TGTGCCACCAGTATGGAGAGGGGTGAAGCTTTCTTT | CATSMERGEAFF
TRBJ2-7 | TRBV28 | few | NA | TGTGCCAGCAGTTTATTAGGGCAGGGTTACGAGCAGTACTTC | CASSLLGQGYEQYF
TRBJ1-1 | TRBV7-3 | NA | NA | TGTGCCAGCAGCTTCCAGGCAGTAAACACTGAAGCTTTCTTT | CASSFQAVNTEAFF
TRBJ1-1 | TRBV12-3/TRBV12-4 | many | NA | TGTGCCAGCAGTCTGAACCAGGGACGGTCTGAAGCTTTCTTT | CASSLNQGRSEAFF
TRBJ1-3 | TRBV20-1 | few | NA | TGCAGTGCTAGCCCACTTGACAGGACCTACTCTGGAAACACCATATATTTT | CSASPLDRTYSGNTIYF
TRBJ1-5 | TRBV7-9 | NA | TRBD1 | TGTGCCAGCAGCGTAACAGGGGGTCGGCCCCAGCATTTT | CASSVTGGRPQHF
TRBJ2-1 | TRBV7-2 | few | NA | TGTGCCAGCAGCTTAGCTGGTCCCCCTGTGGAGCAGTTCTTC | CASSLAGPPVEQFF
TRBJ2-3 | TRBV24-1 | many | TRBD2 | TGTGCCACCAGTGATTCCCTTTTGACGGGAGGGCCCTCAGATACGCAGTATTTT | CATSDSLLTGGPSDTQYF
TRBJ2-1 | TRBV7-9 | many | NA | TGTGCCAGCAGCTTTGGAGGGAACAACAATGAGCAGTTCTTC | CASSFGGNNNEQFF
TRBJ1-1 | TRBV5-1 | many | NA | TGCGCCAGCTCGGAGGGAAGGGTGACTGAAGCTTTCTTT | CASSEGRVTEAFF
TRBJ2-7 | TRBV19 | few | NA | TGTGCCAGTAGTATAGCCCGGGGCCGGACTCCGCTCTACGAGCAGTACTTC | CASSIARGRTPLYEQYF
TRBJ1-2 | TRBV7-9 | many | TRBD1 | TGTGCCAGCAGCTTAATGGCGATGACAGGGAGGGCCGAGGGGGGTTCCTATGGCTACACCTTC | CASSLMAMTGRAEGGSYGYTF
TRBJ1-2 | TRBV2 | many | NA | TGTGCCAGCAGTCGCCGGACGGCAATGGAGATCCCTAACTATGGCTACACCTTC | CASSRRTAMEIPNYGYTF
TRBJ1-5 | TRBV20-1 | few | NA | TGCAGTGCTAGAGACGCCGAGGGAGGGTCCCATCAGCCCCAGCATTTT | CSARDAEGGSHQPQHF
TRBJ1-2 | TRBV28 | many | NA | TGTGCCAGCAGTTCGGCAGGGGATAACTATGGCTACACCTTC | CASSSAGDNYGYTF
TRBJ2-1 | TRBV30 | many | TRBD2 | TGTGCCTGGAGTACCCCCGTTCTTGGGGCGGGGGGCACAGAGCAGTTCTTC | CAWSTPVLGAGGTEQFF
TRBJ1-1 | TRBV19 | many | NA | TGTGCCAGTAGTATACCGGGATCGGCGGCTGAAGCTTTCTTT | CASSIPGSAAEAFF
TRBJ2-7 | TRBV18 | few | TRBD2 | TGTGCCAGCTCCCGGCGAGCACTAGCGGAAGAGCAGTACTTC | CASSRRALAEEQYF
TRBJ2-2 | TRBV5-5 | few | NA | TGTGCCAGCAGCTTGCCCGGGCTCCCCGAGGTGTTTTTT | CASSLPGLPEVFF
TRBJ2-7 | TRBV28 | NA | NA | TGTGCCAGCACCCCGGGTCCTAACTACGAGCAGTACTTC | CASTPGPNYEQYF
TRBJ1-1 | TRBV9 | NA | TRBD1 | TGTGCCAGCAGCCTCCGGGACAGTACCCTGAACACTGAAGCTTTCTTT | CASSLRDSTLNTEAFF
TRBJ2-1 | TRBV19 | few | TRBD1 | TGTGCCAGTAGGGTGGGACAGGGGATAAAGAATGAGCAGTTCTTC | CASRVGQGIKNEQFF
TRBJ2-2 | TRBV24-1 | many | TRBD1 | TGTGCCACCAGTGGCCAACAGGGGCGACACACCGGGGAGCTGTTTTTT | CATSGQQGRHTGELFF